This T cell receptor beta chain was sequenced for a study of T-cell reconstitution after alpha-beta-depleted transplantation in children. Researchers prepared the TCRbeta library using unique molecular identifiers, the study reports. TCRdb itself ran the PCR reads through MiXCR, one entry per CDR3 protein. This sample has about 610,000 distinct CDR3 sequences; about 10% occur once, and the top ten carry about 4.3%. The source is a human donor who donated a stem cell graft to a child with acute myeloid leukemia. Here the sequenced sample was PBMCs from the stem cell graft donor, taken from the stem cell graft.

The CDR3 DNA reads TGTGCCAGCAGCCAATCCACGGTGGGGGCAAATACCTACAATGAGCAGTTCTTC. It translates to CASSQSTVGANTYNEQFF. The chain combines TRBV14 with TRBJ2-1; TRBD1 might be the D (6 bases). Between the trimmed V and J ends, which lost 2 bases and 2 bases, there was a span of 19 bases. Germline CDR1 and CDR2: SGHDN and FVKESK. CDR3 length equals 18 residues.